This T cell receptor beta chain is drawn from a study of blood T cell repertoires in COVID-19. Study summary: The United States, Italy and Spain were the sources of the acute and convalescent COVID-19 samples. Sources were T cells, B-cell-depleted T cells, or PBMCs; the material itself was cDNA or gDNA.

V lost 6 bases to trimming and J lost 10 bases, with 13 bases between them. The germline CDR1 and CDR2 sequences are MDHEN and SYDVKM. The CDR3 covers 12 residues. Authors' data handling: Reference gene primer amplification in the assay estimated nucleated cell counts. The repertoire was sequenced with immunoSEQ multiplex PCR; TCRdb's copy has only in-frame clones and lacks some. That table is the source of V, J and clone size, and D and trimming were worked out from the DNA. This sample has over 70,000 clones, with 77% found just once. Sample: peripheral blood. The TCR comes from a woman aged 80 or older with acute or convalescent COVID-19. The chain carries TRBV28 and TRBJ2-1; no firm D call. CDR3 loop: CASREQQWEQFF. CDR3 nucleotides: TGTGCCAGCAGGGAACAACAGTGGGAGCAGTTCTTC.